The next 22 T cell receptor beta chains were all read from a single sample in a study of blood T cell repertoires in COVID-19. Sequencing used immunoSEQ multiplex PCR; TCRdb keeps in-frame clones, though not all of them. The data show 150,000 or so clones, approximately 91% seen once. Input material: peripheral blood. The receptors were sampled from a woman aged 70-85 years with acute or convalescent COVID-19.

The chain carries TRBV5-1 and TRBJ1-1; 9 nucleotides match TRBD1. The V gene end was trimmed by 0 bases and the J gene end by 5 bases; junction bases not matched to a gene: 11. Germline CDR1 reads SGHRS; CDR2 reads YFSETQ. The CDR3 sequence is 17 residues long. In nucleotides, the CDR3 is TGCGCCAGCAGCTTGGGGAAAAACACAGGGGGCGATACTGAAGCTTTCTTT. As protein: CASSLGKNTGGDTEAFF.

The CDR3 DNA reads as TGTGCCAGCAGCTCGACTAGCGGGGGGGACAATGAGCAGTTCTTC. Its translation: CASSSTSGGDNEQFF. J is TRBJ2-1 and V is TRBV7-8, with 14 bases that match TRBD2. J gave up 5 bases and V 4 bases, and 1 base lay outside the gene matches. The CDR3 contains 15 residues. Germline assignment: CDR1 SGHVS and CDR2 FQNEAQ.

This clone has only a few counts. CDR3 residues: CATSREAENTEAFF. The CDR3 DNA follows: TGTGCCACCAGCAGAGAAGCGGAGAACACTGAAGCTTTCTTT. The chain links TRBV15 to TRBJ1-1, with D unclear. The germline V and J ends were trimmed by 0 bases and 1 base, with 6 bases remaining between them. The CDR3 is 14 amino acids. Germline values: CDR1 LNHNV, CDR2 YYDKDF (reference sequence).

In its sample, this clone was seen once. This chain connects TRBV18 to TRBJ1-1; D gene unclear. The CDR3 sequence is 13 residues long. In germline, CDR1 is KGHSH, CDR2 LQKENI. The V end was cut by 3 bases, the J end by 0 bases, with 5 bases between. The CDR3: CASSPVLNTEAFF. CDR3 DNA sequence: TGTGCCAGCTCACCCGTCCTGAACACTGAAGCTTTCTTT.

This clone has just a few counts. V gene TRBV18 combines with J gene TRBJ1-2; tentative D call: TRBD1 (6 bases). V was trimmed by 3 bases and J by 8 bases, leaving 16 bases between them. Germline CDR1 and CDR2: KGHSH and LQKENI. The CDR3 is 14 amino acids. The CDR3 region is CASSPARTAPGYTF. The CDR3 nucleotides are TGTGCCAGCTCACCGGCCCGGACAGCTCCCGGCTACACCTTC.

The chain couples TRBV11-2 to TRBJ2-7; maybe TRBD1 (7 bases). The CDR3 is 14 amino acids. Looked up from germline, CDR1 is SGHAT and CDR2 is FQNNGV. Trimming removed 3 bases at V and 4 bases at J, with 13 bases between. DNA of the CDR3: TGTGCCAGCAGCTTTGGGGGGACAGTTTACGAGCAGTACTTC. This codes for CASSFGGTVYEQYF.

The CDR3 is CASSLGDRVGDTQYF. DNA of the CDR3: TGTGCCAGCAGCTTAGGGGACAGGGTAGGGGATACGCAGTATTTT. V is TRBV5-8 and J is TRBJ2-3; the match to TRBD1 covers 9 bases. Germline V gives CDR1 SGHTS, CDR2 YDEGEE. Trimming at V came to 2 bases and at J to 6 bases, leaving 7 bases not matched to a gene. This CDR3 comprises 15 residues.

The chain uses TRBV19 and TRBJ1-2; tentatively, D is TRBD1 (6 bases). CDR1 is LNHDA, CDR2 SQIVND, per germline (reference sequence). Trimming stripped 4 bases from V and 3 bases from J, with 12 bases between. The CDR3 sequence is 14 residues long. The CDR3 DNA reads as TGTGCCAGTAGTACCGAAACAGGGTACTATGGCTACACCTTC. This gives the protein CASSTETGYYGYTF.

The V gene is TRBV19, the J gene TRBJ1-5; tentatively, D is TRBD1 (5 bases). Trimming stripped 9 bases from V and 0 bases from J, with 18 bases between. Germline V gene data show CDR1 as LNHDA and CDR2 as SQIVND (reference sequence). The CDR3 has 16 amino acids. The CDR3 DNA reads TGTGCCAGAGCGGGGGGGATTGTAAGTAGCAATCAGCCCCAGCATTTT. Its protein is CARAGGIVSSNQPQHF.

The V call is TRBV2, the J call TRBJ2-5, with TRBD1 matching over 7 bases. J was trimmed by 2 bases and V by 6 bases; bases with no gene match: 12. Germline V gene sequence: CDR1 SNHLY, CDR2 FYNNEI. The CDR3 contains 16 residues. The CDR3 bases are TGTGCCAGCAGAGATAGGACAGGCTACTTACAAGAGACCCAGTACTTC. This gives the protein CASRDRTGYLQETQYF.

This clone was counted a few times. The genes are TRBV2 and TRBJ1-1, with a tentative D call TRBD1 (5 bases). The CDR3 is 13 amino acids. Trimming removed 6 bases from V and 5 bases from J, with 13 bases in between. From germline, CDR1 is SNHLY and CDR2 FYNNEI. The CDR3 DNA reads as TGTGCCAGCAGAAGAGGGGAGGGGACTGAAGCTTTCTTT. Translation gives CASRRGEGTEAFF.

DNA of the CDR3: TGTGCCAGCAGCTTGGTTGCAGTGAAATCAGATACGCAGTATTTT. It yields the protein CASSLVAVKSDTQYF. The chain recombines TRBV5-5 with TRBJ2-3; D unresolved. Per germline, CDR1 SGHKS and CDR2 YYEKEE (reference sequence). Trimming removed 0 bases at V and 4 bases at J, with 12 bases between. The CDR3 consists of 15 residues.

The gene calls are TRBV19 and TRBJ1-5; tentative D call: TRBD1 (5 bases). Germline V CDR1 and CDR2: LNHDA, SQIVND (reference sequence). The CDR3 sequence is 14 residues long. V was clipped by 8 bases and J by 10 bases, with 21 bases between them. CDR3 DNA sequence: TGTGCCAGTGGGGGTGGGGGAGGCACAATCCCCCAGCATTTT. Protein product: CASGGGGGTIPQHF.

The chain links TRBV18 to TRBJ2-1; TRBD2 matches at 13 bases. Germline V CDR1 and CDR2: KGHSH, LQKENI. Trimming at V came to 2 bases and at J to 10 bases, leaving 8 bases not matched to a gene. CDR3 size: 16 residues. The CDR3 loop reads CASSPSTSGGAGEQFF. In nucleotides, the CDR3 is TGTGCCAGCTCACCATCAACTAGCGGGGGGGCAGGGGAGCAGTTCTTC. The complete variable domain, with remaining parts taken from reference TRBV18 and TRBJ2-1, reads NAGVMQNPRHLVRRRGQEARLRCSPMKGHSHVYWYRQLPEEGLKFMVYLQKENIIDESGMPKERFSAEFPKEGPSILRIQQVVRGDSAAYFCASSPSTSGGAGEQFFGPGTRLTVL.

The genes are TRBV7-9 and TRBJ1-6, with D possibly TRBD1 on 6 matching bases. The CDR3 has 14 amino acids. Trimming removed 5 bases at V and 8 bases at J, with 13 bases between. Germline values: CDR1 SEHNR, CDR2 FQNEAQ (reference sequence). Here the CDR3 reads CASSLGQLYSPLHF. CDR3 coding DNA: TGTGCCAGCAGCCTAGGACAGCTCTATTCACCCCTCCACTTT. Filled out from reference TRBV7-9 and TRBJ1-6, the complete variable domain reads DTGVSQNPRHKITKRGQNVTFRCDPISEHNRLYWYRQTLGQGPEFLTYFQNEAQLEKSRLLSDRFSAERPKGSFSTLEIQRTEQGDSAMYLCASSLGQLYSPLHFGNGTRLTVT.

V is TRBV6-5 and J is TRBJ1-2; D gene ambiguous. The germline CDR1 and CDR2 sequences are MNHEY and SVGAGI. The CDR3 runs 12 residues. Trimming removed 6 bases at V and 4 bases at J, with 9 bases between. CDR3 coding DNA: TGTGCCAGCAGCCGGGGAGTCTATGGCTACACCTTC. This encodes CASSRGVYGYTF.

The V and J genes are TRBV2 and TRBJ2-1; 7 bases agree with TRBD1. The CDR3 loop spans 14 amino acids. Germline trimming cut 6 bases from V and 4 bases from J; bases unmatched to any gene: 6. The germline V gene encodes CDR1 SNHLY and CDR2 FYNNEI. DNA for the CDR3: TGTGCCAGCAGCGGCCGGGACAGATACAATGAGCAGTTCTTC. Translated, it gives CASSGRDRYNEQFF.

The genes are TRBV5-1 and TRBJ2-5, with 12 bases lining up with TRBD1. V shed 4 bases and J 5 bases; nucleotides not matched to a gene: 6. Germline V gives CDR1 SGHRS, CDR2 YFSETQ. CDR3 length equals 15 residues. This CDR3 is CASSPGTGGFETQYF. CDR3 bases: TGCGCCAGCAGCCCCGGGACAGGGGGCTTTGAGACCCAGTACTTC.

J is TRBJ2-5 and V is TRBV14; D is perhaps TRBD2 (5 bases). V lost 1 base and J 2 bases, leaving 11 bases between the germline ends. This CDR3 is 15 amino acids long. Germline CDR1 SGHDN, CDR2 FVKESK. CDR3 loop: CASSQGDYSQETQYF. The CDR3 coding sequence is TGTGCCAGCAGCCAAGGAGACTACTCTCAAGAGACCCAGTACTTC.

The V and J genes are TRBV5-5 and TRBJ1-5; 7 positions match TRBD1. Germline assignment: CDR1 SGHKS and CDR2 YYEKEE (reference sequence). V was clipped by 3 bases and J by 5 bases; unmatched bases: 5. The CDR3 runs to 14 residues. The CDR3 nucleotides read TGTGCCAGCAGCTCCGGGACAGCCGATCAGCCCCAGCATTTT. It yields the protein CASSSGTADQPQHF.

There are a few counts of this clone. The chain carries TRBV5-5 and TRBJ2-7, with TRBD2 matching over 13 bases. This CDR3 region has 18 residues. From germline, CDR1 is SGHKS and CDR2 YYEKEE (reference sequence). Trimming removed 4 bases from V and 2 bases from J; junction bases left unmatched: 12. DNA for the CDR3: TGTGCCAGCAGCCTAGGGGTTGGACTAGCGGGGGCTACCTACGAGCAGTACTTC. This codes for CASSLGVGLAGATYEQYF.

The rearrangement uses TRBV7-9 and TRBJ1-1; 8 bases are a match to TRBD1. CDR3 size: 14 residues. J lost 5 bases, V lost 5 bases, and 7 bases had no gene match. From germline, CDR1 is SEHNR and CDR2 FQNEAQ (reference sequence). CDR3 amino acids: CASSPQGAWTEAFF. CDR3 nucleotide sequence: TGTGCCAGCAGCCCCCAGGGGGCCTGGACTGAAGCTTTCTTT.